This T cell receptor (beta chain) is drawn from a study of identical twins (dated by TCRdb to about 2016). As for the study more broadly: To test whether fetal clonotypes persist, this study deep-sequenced TCR alpha and beta repertoires from monozygotic twins, from unrelated adults of various ages, and from cord blood. To rule out contamination, the twin experiments were replicated at different times with different library preparation protocols. The investigation overall reported the following: Because the same donors could not be followed over many years, conclusions were based on cross-sectional statistical analysis. In monozygotic twins, out-of-frame TCR alpha sharing was systematically underestimated by recombination models, although the models agreed with sharing between unrelated individuals. Abundant cord blood beta clonotypes had fewer insertions, young adult naive repertoires showed a similar but weaker trend, and memory repertoires showed no such trend. Compared with coincidental sharing between unrelated individuals, an excess of low generation-probability sequences was observed among out-of-frame TCR alpha sequences shared between twins. In beta out-of-frame sequences, excess twin sharing was weaker, because having fewer shared sequences lowered the signal-to-noise ratio. Invariant T cells such as MAIT and iNKT could partly confound zero-insertion analyses, although diverse VJ usage argued against such confounding for most clonotypes.

V and J are truncated by 0 bases and 4 bases respectively, leaving an intervening sequence of 12 bases. For CDR1 and CDR2, the germline V gene (reference sequence) lists DFQATT and SNEGSKA. The CDR3 has 14 amino acids, counting the end cysteine and phenylalanine. CDR3 DNA is the only sequence kept; it has 42 bases, read in frame from the first base. Libraries were constructed by 5' RACE. Data came from an Illumina HiSeq 2000. A universal primer binding site was introduced by template switching, and a unique molecular identifier was present in the final cDNA, enabling accurate counting of TCR cDNA molecules. Specific primers in the conserved constant-segment region were used to synthesize first-strand cDNA for TCR alpha and beta chains. To control for contamination, every cDNA library carried two barcodes: a SMART-Mk sample barcode plus Illumina barcodes. TruSeq adapter sequences and Illumina sample barcodes were added in two successive PCR steps. The Illumina HiSeq platform was used with custom primers to sequence TCR alpha and beta cDNA libraries. The authors' pipeline ran thus. Raw reads were processed with MiGEC to extract unique molecular identifiers, and MiXCR was used to determine CDR3 positions. Recombination models were inferred per individual with the repgenHMM and IGoR tools using an EM algorithm. Shared clonotypes were analyzed with the tcR package in R, and sharing was normalized by the product of cloneset sizes. To study raw recombination free of thymic and clonal selection effects, out-of-frame nonproductive sequences were analyzed. The public sequencing data were trimmed at Q25 with fastp and processed into clonotypes with MiXCR by TCRdb, which kept only in-frame beta chains. All rows with the same CDR3 protein become a single entry with the most common DNA and genes. In this record, the V and J calls reflect TCRdb's handling and not the investigators' own analysis. Present in this sample are under 300,000 distinct CDR3 sequences, about an eighth of which were seen just once. The leading ten clones occupy 3.5% to 5% of the sample.

This clonotype was seen more than once but under ten times. The target of this receptor is not known. No base quality information exists; no much larger clone differs at one position. All donors were healthy Caucasians. Three pairs of female monozygotic twins, all aged roughly 18 to 29 years, made up the twin cohort. Miltenyi CD45RO+ enrichment and human naive T-cell isolation kits were used to isolate memory (CD45RO+) and naive T cells from PBMC. These data were likewise used in another study, on yellow fever vaccine responses in identical twins. The second source states: The T cell response to vaccination in identical twins was reported by the authors to appear partly convergent and partly personalized. In the study, vaccine-responding T cell clones were precisely tracked in identical twins.

The rearrangement combines TRBV20-1 with TRBJ1-2; perhaps TRBD1 is the D gene, with 6 bases matching. The receptor comes from a woman aged 18-30 years in good health. The sample taken for sequencing was memory (CD45RO+) T cells sorted from blood. Explained via the paper, the cell subset or site label denotes: CD45RO+ enriched T cells. Here the CDR3 is given as CSARDQRQVYGYTF. The DNA is TGCAGTGCTAGAGATCAGAGACAGGTCTATGGCTACACCTTC.